This is a list of T cell receptor beta chains from one sample in a study of blood T cell repertoires in COVID-19. Measured with immunoSEQ multiplex PCR; TCRdb has only the in-frame clones, and not every one. The sample consists of 250,000 to 300,000 clones, 75% to 90% of them appearing once. The sequenced sample consisted of peripheral blood. These receptors originate from a woman in her forties or fifties with COVID-19, enrolled during active disease. Each CDR3 is given with its conserved first and last residue. A clone size is listed for some rows: how often the clone was seen (once, few, many), or a class if it is expanded.

size,J,V,CDR3
once,TRBJ2-5,TRBV7-9,CASGLHGGRETQYF
-,TRBJ2-3,TRBV5-1,CASSLISGRADTQYF
-,TRBJ1-3,TRBV10-3,CAIRPDRAGNTIYF
once,TRBJ2-7,TRBV19,CASSIGRAQRDYEQYF
-,TRBJ1-1,TRBV5-4,CASSFWQLNTEAFF
-,TRBJ1-2,TRBV14,CASSQGPRGNYGYTF
-,TRBJ2-3,TRBV24-1,CATSDPGREGTDTQYF
-,TRBJ1-6,TRBV18,CASSPPVRTANSPLHF
-,TRBJ2-5,TRBV9,CASSVAFERAQETQYF
-,TRBJ2-1,TRBV6-5,CASSSLAGVFDEQFF
-,TRBJ2-1,TRBV2,CASSGHPMRSSYNEQFF
few,TRBJ2-1,TRBV5-4,CASRGGTGSPDEQFF
few,TRBJ2-5,TRBV11-2,CASSLDTGAQETQYF
once,TRBJ2-4,TRBV11-3,CASSLHENIQYF
-,TRBJ2-5,TRBV7-3,CASSPDPAGNRLNF
-,TRBJ2-1,TRBV6-5,CASSYSGGGTYNEQFF
-,TRBJ2-1,TRBV4-2,CASRVNRLAGMSEQFF
-,TRBJ2-3,TRBV29-1,CSVDSRTSGSTDTQYF
-,TRBJ2-3,TRBV5-6,CASSRMVGDTDTQYF
-,TRBJ2-2,TRBV7-9,CASSLLMGQGATGELFF
-,TRBJ1-3,TRBV5-1,CASSPVQGIVNTIYF
once,TRBJ1-1,TRBV27,CASSLPGQGAEAFF
-,TRBJ2-3,TRBV3-1/TRBV3-2,CASSQASLQSTDTQYF
-,TRBJ2-7,TRBV29-1,CSVARDRDRGGQYF
few,TRBJ2-7,TRBV5-1,CASSQQASSNEQYF